A single T cell receptor (beta chain) is shown here with its context. The record originates from a study of T cell changes during pregnancy in multiple sclerosis. Assay: immunoSEQ multiplex PCR; the TCRdb copy retains only in-frame clones and omits some. Here the sample spans about 44,000 clones, about 96% being singletons. Germline V gene lookup returns CDR1 SGHTA and CDR2 FQGNSA. Trimming removed 3 bases at V and 4 bases at J, with 3 bases between. The CDR3 extends over 11 amino acids. Sequences were derived from peripheral blood, sampled in the second trimester of pregnancy. The gene calls are TRBV7-2 and TRBJ1-1; no clear D gene. The TCR was taken from a female donor with multiple sclerosis, enrolled in a pregnancy study. CDR3 in amino acids: CASSFGTEAFF. As DNA, the CDR3 is TGTGCCAGCAGCTTCGGCACTGAAGCTTTCTTT.